These 25 T cell receptor beta chains were all obtained from the same sample, sequenced in a study of cytomegalovirus exposure and HLA in healthy donors. The PCR made use of 60 Vbeta and 13 Jbeta primers. Measured with immunoSEQ multiplex PCR; TCRdb has only the in-frame clones, and not every one. The sample contains 85,000 to 130,000 clones, roughly 75% of which appear only once. Sequencing was done on a sample of PBMCs. The receptor source for this set is a woman aged 35 to 49 in good health and CMV-seronegative.

The CDR3, as DNA: TGTGCCAGCAGCGCGACGGGACTAGAGTACGAGCAGTACTTC. This encodes CASSATGLEYEQYF. V gene TRBV2 combines with J gene TRBJ2-7, with 8 positions matching TRBD2. After removal of 6 bases from V and 4 bases from J, the junction contained 8 bases not matched to a gene. This CDR3 region has 14 residues. Looked up from germline, CDR1 is SNHLY and CDR2 is FYNNEI.

The chain employs TRBV7-2 and TRBJ2-7, with 7 bases that match TRBD1. With 2 bases clipped from V and 6 bases from J, the junction kept 10 bases outside the gene matches. CDR1 is SGHTA and CDR2 is FQGNSA in the germline V gene. The length of the CDR3 is 15 residues. As DNA, the CDR3 is TGTGCCAGCAGCTTAATAGGGGGCGCGTTCGGCGAGCAGTACTTC. It yields the protein CASSLIGGAFGEQYF.

This chain links TRBV5-5 with TRBJ1-1; a possible D gene is TRBD1 (5 bases). Trimming took 3 bases from V and 4 from J, leaving 13 bases between them. The germline gives CDR1 SGHKS, CDR2 YYEKEE (reference sequence). This CDR3 is built from 14 residues. CDR3 nucleotides: TGTGCCAGCAGCTGGGGTTGGGGCTCCACTGAAGCTTTCTTT. Residues: CASSWGWGSTEAFF. Drawing the rest from reference TRBV5-5 and TRBJ1-1, the complete variable domain is DAGVTQSPTHLIKTRGQQVTLRCSPISGHKSVSWYQQVLGQGPQFIFQYYEKEERGRGNFPDRFSARQFPNYSSELNVNALLLGDSALYLCASSWGWGSTEAFFGQGTRLTVV.

This chain joins TRBV4-1 and TRBJ2-7, with a tentative D call TRBD1 (6 bases). V lost 1 base, J lost 0 bases, and 10 bases lay in between. The CDR3 consists of 15 residues. CDR1 MGHRA and CDR2 YSYEKL come from the germline V gene. For the CDR3, the DNA is TGCGCCAGCAGCCAAGGGTTGGGGGCCTCCTACGAGCAGTACTTC. It codes for CASSQGLGASYEQYF.

The chain couples TRBV9 to TRBJ2-4, with TRBD1 as a possible D gene (5 bases). The ends were cut back, 3 bases at V and 5 bases at J, with 12 bases in the middle. The CDR3 spans 14 residues. Germline values: CDR1 SGDLS, CDR2 YYNGEE. The CDR3 sequence: CASSAEGEENIQYF. CDR3 nucleotides: TGTGCCAGCAGCGCCGAAGGGGAAGAAAACATTCAGTACTTC.

The chain joins TRBV6-6 to TRBJ2-6, with D maybe TRBD1 (6 bases). Germline CDR1 and CDR2: MNHNY and SVGAGI (reference sequence). V shed 7 bases and J shed 4 bases, with 17 bases lying between them. The CDR3 length is 16 residues. CDR3 region: CASNDRSSAGANVLTF. CDR3 sequence (DNA): TGTGCCAGCAACGACAGGTCATCCGCGGGGGCCAACGTCCTGACTTTC.

This chain uses TRBV30 with TRBJ1-2; D is unclear. V was shortened by 4 bases and J by 4 bases, with 13 bases between the two germline ends. The length of the CDR3 is 13 residues. CDR1 and CDR2 from the germline V gene are GTSNPN and SVGIG (reference sequence). CDR3 loop: CAWNANMRYGYTF. The CDR3 DNA follows: TGTGCCTGGAACGCCAATATGCGCTATGGCTACACCTTC.

V usage is TRBV13 and J usage is TRBJ1-5, with a possible D match to TRBD1 (5 bases). The germline V and J ends were trimmed by 0 bases and 3 bases, with 9 bases remaining between them. The CDR3 totals 15 residues. Germline assignment: CDR1 PRHDT and CDR2 FYEKMQ (reference sequence). CDR3 in DNA: TGTGCCAGCAGCTTAGGAGGGGCACACAATCAGCCCCAGCATTTT. It translates to CASSLGGAHNQPQHF. The whole variable domain, filled in from reference TRBV13 and TRBJ1-5, reads AAGVIQSPRHLIKEKRETATLKCYPIPRHDTVYWYQQGPGQDPQFLISFYEKMQSDKGSIPDRFSAQQFSDYHSELNMSSLELGDSALYFCASSLGGAHNQPQHFGDGTRLSIL.

This clone was detected only a few times. The chain recombines TRBV4-3 with TRBJ2-2, with D unresolved. CDR3 length: 15 residues. Germline V gene data show CDR1 as LGHNA and CDR2 as YSLEER. Deletions cut 1 base from V and 5 bases from J, with 11 bases between. The DNA of the CDR3 is TGCGCCAGCAGCCAAGGTAACAGTCGAACCGGGGAGCTGTTTTTT. Translating gives CASSQGNSRTGELFF.

This clone showed up just a few times. The chain recombines TRBV19 with TRBJ2-2, with TRBD1 as a possible D gene (5 bases). Trimming removed 5 bases at V and 3 bases at J, with 22 bases between. The CDR3 covers 18 residues. The germline gives CDR1 LNHDA, CDR2 SQIVND (reference sequence). The DNA for the CDR3 is TGTGCCAGTAGTGGGATTACAGGTTTTGGTTCCGACACCGGGGAGCTGTTTTTT. This codes for CASSGITGFGSDTGELFF.

The chain has TRBV11-1 and TRBJ2-1; 9 positions agree with TRBD1. V lost 5 bases and J lost 7; bases outside the gene matches: 6. This CDR3 region has 14 residues. Germline assignment: CDR1 SGHAT and CDR2 FQDESV (reference sequence). CDR3 in amino acids: CASSVRDRANEQFF. As DNA, the CDR3 is TGTGCCAGCAGCGTCCGGGACAGGGCGAATGAGCAGTTCTTC.

The chain combines TRBV5-1 with TRBJ2-1, with 7 bases matching TRBD2. This CDR3 has 14 amino acids. V was pared by 4 bases and J by 6 bases, with 7 bases of the junction left unmatched. CDR1 and CDR2 from the germline V gene are SGHRS and YFSETQ. CDR3 DNA: TGCGCCAGCAGCAAAGGACTAGAGCGCAATGAGCAGTTCTTC. Translating gives CASSKGLERNEQFF.

V gene TRBV6-1 combines with J gene TRBJ1-5, with TRBD1 matching 9 bases. The CDR3 is made up of 15 amino acids. V shed 7 bases, J shed 0 bases, and the junction held 4 bases outside the gene matches. Germline lookup yields CDR1 MNHNS and CDR2 SASEGT. The CDR3 region has the DNA TGTGCCAGCACTAGGGACAGGGCTAGCAATCAGCCCCAGCATTTT. Translation: CASTRDRASNQPQHF.

This clone was seen once. A junction end diverges from the germline sequence, so it may reflect a read error. The chain recombines TRBV10-1 with TRBJ2-7; no reliable D call. The CDR3 sequence is 12 residues long. CDR1 WNHNN and CDR2 SYGVQD come from the germline V gene (reference sequence). The CDR3 DNA sequence: TGCGCCAGCAGTGAGTCGGGCATACGGTTGAACTTC. It translates to CASSESGIRLNF.

The count of this clone is one. The chain combines TRBV30 with TRBJ2-1; 8 bases align to TRBD2. After removal of 3 bases from V and 4 bases from J, the junction contained 8 bases not matched to a gene. The CDR3 length is 15 residues. Looked up from germline, CDR1 is GTSNPN and CDR2 is SVGIG (reference sequence). CDR3 in DNA: TGTGCCTGGAGGAAGAGCGGGGGCGGGTACAATGAGCAGTTCTTC. Protein product: CAWRKSGGGYNEQFF. The complete variable domain, with remaining parts taken from reference TRBV30 and TRBJ2-1, reads SQTIHQWPATLVQPVGSPLSLECTVEGTSNPNLYWYRQAAGRGLQLLFYSVGIGQISSEVPQNLSASRPQDRQFILSSKKLLLSDSGFYLCAWRKSGGGYNEQFFGPGTRLTVL.

The DNA of the CDR3 is TGCGCCAGCAGCTCACCTTCGGGGGGCAATGAGCAGTTCTTC. Translation: CASSSPSGGNEQFF. The chain recombines TRBV5-1 with TRBJ2-1, with 7 bases that match TRBD2. V shed 3 bases, J shed 6 bases, and the junction held 6 bases outside the gene matches. The germline V gene has CDR1 SGHRS and CDR2 YFSETQ. CDR3 length equals 14 residues.

V gene TRBV9 combines with J gene TRBJ2-1; TRBD2 matches at 10 bases. The J segment lost 9 bases and the V segment lost 0 bases, leaving 15 bases of the junction unmatched. The V gene's germline CDR1 is SGDLS and CDR2 YYNGEE. The CDR3 extends over 18 amino acids. The CDR3 DNA is TGTGCCAGCAGCGTAGCTTTAACCGGAGCGGGAGGGCCAAGTGAGCAGTTCTTC. Translating it yields CASSVALTGAGGPSEQFF.

V is TRBV30 and J is TRBJ1-1; D gene uncertain. Trimming cost V 2 bases and J 5 bases, with 21 bases left between them. The CDR3 totals 16 residues. CDR1 and CDR2 (germline): GTSNPN, SVGIG (reference sequence). The CDR3: CAWSPYPGVFGTEAFF. The CDR3 DNA follows: TGTGCCTGGAGTCCCTACCCAGGTGTGTTTGGGACTGAAGCTTTCTTT. Full variable domain (rest looked up from reference TRBV30 and TRBJ1-1): SQTIHQWPATLVQPVGSPLSLECTVEGTSNPNLYWYRQAAGRGLQLLFYSVGIGQISSEVPQNLSASRPQDRQFILSSKKLLLSDSGFYLCAWSPYPGVFGTEAFFGQGTRLTVV.

This chain uses TRBV7-9 with TRBJ2-3; 8 bases map to TRBD2. CDR1 SEHNR and CDR2 FQNEAQ come from the germline V gene (reference sequence). V lost 1 base and J lost 4; bases outside the gene matches: 16. The CDR3 runs 19 residues. CDR3 loop: CASSLGWASGPQRADTQYF. The CDR3, as DNA: TGTGCCAGCAGCTTAGGCTGGGCTAGCGGGCCCCAAAGGGCAGATACGCAGTATTTT.

V usage is TRBV4-3 and J usage is TRBJ2-5, with TRBD1 identical over 7 bases. Per germline, CDR1 LGHNA and CDR2 YSLEER. Trimming cost V 4 bases and J 7 bases; bases outside gene matches: 12. The CDR3 runs to 15 residues. CDR3 amino acids: CASSPGTGEGGTQYF. The CDR3 DNA reads TGCGCCAGCAGCCCAGGAACAGGGGAAGGGGGGACCCAGTACTTC.

The J gene is TRBJ2-4, the V gene TRBV4-3; 11 bases match TRBD2. The V gene end was trimmed by 0 bases and the J gene end by 7 bases; junction bases not matched to a gene: 8. This CDR3 is built from 17 residues. Germline V gene data show CDR1 as LGHNA and CDR2 as YSLEER. In DNA, the CDR3 is TGCGCCAGCAGCCAAGATTCTAGCGGGAGGATGGGTAACATTCAGTACTTC. Its protein product is CASSQDSSGRMGNIQYF.

The chain combines TRBV11-2 with TRBJ2-2; 9 nucleotides align to TRBD2. V dropped 3 bases and J dropped 3; count of bases not matched to a gene: 2. This CDR3 has 15 residues. Germline V gene sequence: CDR1 SGHAT, CDR2 FQNNGV. CDR3 loop: CASSFSGRDTGELFF. CDR3 DNA: TGTGCCAGCAGCTTTAGCGGGAGAGACACCGGGGAGCTGTTTTTT.

This chain joins TRBV28 and TRBJ2-1; 8 positions match TRBD2. With V trimmed by 2 bases and J by 4 bases, 10 bases remained unmatched. Germline CDR1 reads MDHEN; CDR2 reads SYDVKM. The CDR3 extends over 17 amino acids. The CDR3 is CASSLLAGAGVYNEQFF. CDR3 nucleotides: TGTGCCAGCAGTTTACTGGCGGGAGCGGGAGTTTACAATGAGCAGTTCTTC.

This clone was seen a single time. This chain links TRBV7-2 with TRBJ2-7; 10 bases line up with TRBD1. There are 16 residues in the CDR3. J lost 7 bases, V lost 0 bases, and 9 bases had no gene match. Germline V gene data show CDR1 as SGHTA and CDR2 as FQGNSA. The CDR3 protein is CASSLAAGTGVYEQYF. The CDR3 DNA sequence: TGTGCCAGCAGCTTAGCGGCCGGGACAGGGGTCTATGAGCAGTACTTC.

The V call is TRBV4-3, the J call TRBJ1-1, with a possible D match to TRBD1 (5 bases). V was pared by 5 bases and J by 0 bases, with 16 bases between. Per the germline V gene, CDR1 is LGHNA and CDR2 is YSLEER. This CDR3 region has 16 residues. The CDR3 sequence: CASSYGRGYMNTEAFF. Written as DNA, the CDR3 is TGCGCCAGCAGCTACGGTAGGGGTTACATGAACACTGAAGCTTTCTTT.